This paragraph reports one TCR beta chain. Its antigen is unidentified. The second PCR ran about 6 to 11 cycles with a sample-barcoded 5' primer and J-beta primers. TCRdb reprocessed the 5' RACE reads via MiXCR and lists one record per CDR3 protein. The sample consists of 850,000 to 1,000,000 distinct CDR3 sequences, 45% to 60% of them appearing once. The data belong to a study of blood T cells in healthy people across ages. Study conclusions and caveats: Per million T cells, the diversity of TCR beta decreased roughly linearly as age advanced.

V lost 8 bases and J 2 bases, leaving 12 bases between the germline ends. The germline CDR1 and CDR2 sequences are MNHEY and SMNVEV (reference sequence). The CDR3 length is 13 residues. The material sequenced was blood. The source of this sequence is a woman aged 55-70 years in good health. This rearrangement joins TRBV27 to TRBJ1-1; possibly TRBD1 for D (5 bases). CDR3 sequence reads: CASLGGLNTEAFF. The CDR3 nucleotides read TGTGCCAGCCTGGGGGGACTTAACACTGAAGCTTTCTTT.